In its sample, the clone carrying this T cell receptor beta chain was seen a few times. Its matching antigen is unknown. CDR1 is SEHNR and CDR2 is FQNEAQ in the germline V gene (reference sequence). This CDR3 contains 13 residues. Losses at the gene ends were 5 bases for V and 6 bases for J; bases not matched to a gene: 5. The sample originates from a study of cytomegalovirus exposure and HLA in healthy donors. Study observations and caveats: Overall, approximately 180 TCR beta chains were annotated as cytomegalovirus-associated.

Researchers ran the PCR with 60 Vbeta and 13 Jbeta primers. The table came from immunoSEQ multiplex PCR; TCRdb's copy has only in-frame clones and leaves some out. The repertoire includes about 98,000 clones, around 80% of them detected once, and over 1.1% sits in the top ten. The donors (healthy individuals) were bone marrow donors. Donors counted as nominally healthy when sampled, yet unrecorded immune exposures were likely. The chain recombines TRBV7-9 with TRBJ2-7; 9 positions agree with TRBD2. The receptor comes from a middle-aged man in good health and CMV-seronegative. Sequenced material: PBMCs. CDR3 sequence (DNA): TGTGCCAGCAGCCTTGGCGGGGGGGTCGAGCAGTACTTC. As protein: CASSLGGGVEQYF.